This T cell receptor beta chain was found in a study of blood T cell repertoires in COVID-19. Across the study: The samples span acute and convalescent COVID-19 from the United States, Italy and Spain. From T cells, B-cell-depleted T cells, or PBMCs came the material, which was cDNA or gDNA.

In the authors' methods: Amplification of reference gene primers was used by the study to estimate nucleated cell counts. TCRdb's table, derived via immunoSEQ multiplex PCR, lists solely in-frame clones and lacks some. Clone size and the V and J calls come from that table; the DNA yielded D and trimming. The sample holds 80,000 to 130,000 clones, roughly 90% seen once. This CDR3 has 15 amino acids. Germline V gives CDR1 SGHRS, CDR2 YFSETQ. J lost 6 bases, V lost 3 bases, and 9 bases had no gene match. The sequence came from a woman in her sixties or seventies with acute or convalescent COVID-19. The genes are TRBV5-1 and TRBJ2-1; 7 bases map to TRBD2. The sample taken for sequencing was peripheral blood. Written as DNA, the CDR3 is TGCGCCAGCAGCTCTGGACTAGACCAGTCCAATGAGCAGTTCTTC. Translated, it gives CASSSGLDQSNEQFF.